A single sample is the source of the 26 T cell receptor beta chains below, sequenced in a study of blood T cells in healthy people across ages. For the second PCR, which ran for roughly 7 to 11 cycles, a sample-barcoded 5' primer and a J-beta primer mix were used. TCRdb re-derived calls from the 5' RACE reads in MiXCR, one entry per CDR3 protein. The table has roughly 1.7 million distinct CDR3 sequences, about 35% seen once. Sequencing was done on a sample of blood. These receptor sequences come from a woman aged 25 to 39 in good health.

The V call is TRBV20-1, the J call TRBJ2-5; TRBD2 matches 9 bases. Germline-derived CDR1 and CDR2 are DFQATT and SNEGSKA (reference sequence). This CDR3 spans 16 amino acids. V trimming: 0 bases; J trimming: 1 base; junction bases outside the gene matches: 6. CDR3 DNA sequence: TGCAGTGCTAGAGATTGGCGGGAGGGAATCCAAGAGACCCAGTACTTC. Translating it yields CSARDWREGIQETQYF.

This clonotype has a handful of counts. The chain joins TRBV21-1 to TRBJ2-3. TRBV21-1 corresponds to a pseudogene. The CDR3 is made up of 15 amino acids. DNA of the CDR3: TGTGCCAGCAGCAAACAGCCAGCCAGAGAAGATACGCAGTATTTT. This encodes CASSKQPAREDTQYF.

The chain links TRBV27 to TRBJ2-1, with TRBD2 as a possible D gene (6 bases). There are 14 residues in the CDR3. Germline CDR1 is MNHEY and CDR2 is SMNVEV (reference sequence). The V gene lost 8 bases and the J gene lost 4 bases, with 15 bases spanning the gap. The CDR3 loop is CASRGSGVYNEQFF. CDR3 nucleotides: TGTGCCAGCCGGGGGTCCGGGGTATACAATGAGCAGTTCTTC.

This clonotype has at least ten counts. The genes are TRBV24-1 and TRBJ1-5; maybe TRBD1 (5 bases). The V gene lost 3 bases and the J gene lost 6 bases, with 14 bases spanning the gap. The CDR3 totals 15 residues. CDR1 is KGHDR, CDR2 SFDVKD, per germline. In DNA form, the CDR3 reads TGTGCCACCAGTGATCCCAGGGCTCCGGGTCAGCCCCAGCATTTT. Encoded protein: CATSDPRAPGQPQHF.

This clonotype was counted a few times. V and J are TRBV5-1 and TRBJ2-3, with D perhaps assigned TRBD1 or TRBD2 (5 bases each). V lost 4 bases and J 2 bases, leaving 14 bases between the germline ends. The germline V gene encodes CDR1 SGHRS and CDR2 YFSETQ. The CDR3 runs to 15 residues. The CDR3 DNA reads as TGCGCCAGCAGCCTGGGACCTAAGCCCACAGATACGCAGTATTTT. Its translation is CASSLGPKPTDTQYF.

This chain joins TRBV6-1 and TRBJ2-1, with 9 bases lining up with TRBD2. V trimming: 2 bases; J trimming: 2 bases; junction bases outside the gene matches: 4. The CDR3 loop spans 16 amino acids. CDR1 MNHNS and CDR2 SASEGT come from the germline V gene. The CDR3 is CASSEWGGRAYNEQFF. As DNA, the CDR3 is TGTGCCAGCAGTGAATGGGGCGGGAGGGCCTACAATGAGCAGTTCTTC.

The chain joins TRBV6-1 to TRBJ1-4; D unclear. V lost 5 bases and J lost 9, with 7 bases in between. The germline gives CDR1 MNHNS, CDR2 SASEGT. This CDR3 spans 11 amino acids. The chain's CDR3 is CASSQSQKLFF. The CDR3 DNA reads TGTGCCAGCAGTCAATCCCAAAAACTGTTTTTT.

Only a few counts were recorded for this clonotype. The rearrangement uses TRBV7-6 and TRBJ2-3; 8 nucleotides agree with TRBD2. J was trimmed by 4 bases and V by 5 bases; bases with no gene match: 8. The CDR3 loop spans 15 amino acids. CDR1 SGHVS and CDR2 FNYEAQ come from the germline V gene. CDR3 sequence reads: CASSQLGGGADTQYF. The CDR3 DNA is TGTGCCAGCAGCCAACTCGGGGGGGGGGCAGATACGCAGTATTTT.

This clonotype turned up a few times. J is TRBJ2-5 and V is TRBV5-1; 8 positions agree with TRBD1. Germline values: CDR1 SGHRS, CDR2 YFSETQ. The CDR3 is 17 residues long. V lost 3 bases to trimming and J lost 0 bases; unmatched junction nucleotides: 10. The CDR3 region has the DNA TGCGCCAGCAGCTCTAAGTGGGGACAGGAGTACCAAGAGACCCAGTACTTC. The encoded protein is CASSSKWGQEYQETQYF. Together with reference TRBV5-1 and TRBJ2-5, the CDR3 gives the full variable domain: KAGVTQTPRYLIKTRGQQVTLSCSPISGHRSVSWYQQTPGQGLQFLFEYFSETQRNKGNFPGRFSGRQFSNSRSEMNVSTLELGDSALYLCASSSKWGQEYQETQYFGPGTRLLVL.

The V and J genes are TRBV27 and TRBJ2-1; a weak D match, TRBD2 (5 bases). The germline V gene has CDR1 MNHEY and CDR2 SMNVEV (reference sequence). This CDR3 is built from 15 residues. The ends were cut back, 8 bases at V and 2 bases at J, with 16 bases in the middle. Here the CDR3 reads CASGTWLATYNEQFF. CDR3 DNA: TGTGCCAGCGGTACATGGCTAGCAACCTACAATGAGCAGTTCTTC.

This chain joins TRBV5-1 and TRBJ2-7; TRBD2 matches at 10 bases. The germline CDR1 and CDR2 sequences are SGHRS and YFSETQ. The CDR3 loop spans 15 amino acids. V was pared by 4 bases and J by 5 bases, with 9 bases of the junction left unmatched. CDR3 amino acids: CASSEGLALSHEQYF. The CDR3 nucleotides read TGCGCCAGCAGCGAGGGACTAGCGCTGAGCCACGAGCAGTACTTC. The whole variable domain, remainder taken from reference TRBV5-1 and TRBJ2-7, is KAGVTQTPRYLIKTRGQQVTLSCSPISGHRSVSWYQQTPGQGLQFLFEYFSETQRNKGNFPGRFSGRQFSNSRSEMNVSTLELGDSALYLCASSEGLALSHEQYFGPGTRLTVT.

This clonotype came up a few times. The V call is TRBV10-3, the J call TRBJ2-1; no definite D call. The V end lost 5 bases, the J end lost 8 bases, and 13 bases lay between the germline ends. The germline V gene has CDR1 ENHRY and CDR2 SYGVKD. The CDR3 covers 13 residues. The CDR3 DNA reads TGTGCCATCAGTCCCAATGTTTGGGATGAGCAGTTCTTC. Protein product: CAISPNVWDEQFF.

With respect to this clonotype: The junction departs from the called germline gene at one end, perhaps through a read error. The rearrangement joins TRBV28 to TRBJ2-1; 14 bases line up with TRBD2. The CDR3 extends over 19 amino acids. The germline CDR1 and CDR2 sequences are MDHEN and SYDVKM. The CDR3 protein is CASSLYGQPTSGGVGERFF. CDR3 DNA sequence: TGTGCCAGCAGTCTATATGGACAGCCGACTAGCGGGGGGGTGGGTGAGCGGTTCTTC.

The gene calls are TRBV6-2 or TRBV6-3 and TRBJ2-3; 7 nucleotides match TRBD1. The J segment lost 1 base and the V segment lost 0 bases, leaving 13 bases of the junction unmatched. Per germline, CDR1 MNHEY and CDR2 SVGEGT. The CDR3 is made up of 19 amino acids. The CDR3 region has the DNA TGTGCCAGCAGTTACTCGATCCCCGACAGGGAAAGAGGCACAGATACGCAGTATTTT. Its translation: CASSYSIPDRERGTDTQYF.

This clonotype has just one count. The V and J genes are TRBV13 and TRBJ2-1, with 9 bases matching TRBD2. CDR3 length: 14 residues. J lost 5 bases, V lost 6 bases, and 5 bases had no gene match. Germline V CDR1 and CDR2: PRHDT, FYEKMQ (reference sequence). Here the CDR3 reads CASRGAGGNNEQFF. The CDR3 coding sequence is TGTGCCAGCAGGGGAGCGGGGGGTAACAATGAGCAGTTCTTC. Variable domain in full (rest from reference TRBV13 and TRBJ2-1): AAGVIQSPRHLIKEKRETATLKCYPIPRHDTVYWYQQGPGQDPQFLISFYEKMQSDKGSIPDRFSAQQFSDYHSELNMSSLELGDSALYFCASRGAGGNNEQFFGPGTRLTVL.

DNA for the CDR3: TGCAGTGCTAGAGTGGTAAGGAATGAGCAGTTCTTC. As protein: CSARVVRNEQFF. The J gene is TRBJ2-1, the V gene TRBV20-1; D remains unclear. This CDR3 contains 12 residues. Deletions cut 1 base from V and 7 bases from J, with 8 bases between. Germline loops: CDR1 DFQATT, CDR2 SNEGSKA (reference sequence).

This clonotype was seen repeatedly, ten times or more. V is TRBV6-2 or TRBV6-3 and J is TRBJ2-7; 7 bases are a match to TRBD1. Germline V CDR1 and CDR2: MNHEY, SVGEGT. J was trimmed by 5 bases and V by 6 bases; bases with no gene match: 7. This CDR3 comprises 13 residues. CDR3 loop: CASRRGRSDEQYF. The DNA for the CDR3 is TGTGCCAGCAGGAGGGGGCGAAGCGACGAGCAGTACTTC.

In this sample, this clonotype turned up a few times. This sequence joins TRBV11-1 and TRBJ1-1, with D perhaps TRBD1 (5 bases). The CDR3 covers 12 residues. The V end was cut by 3 bases, the J end by 7 bases, with 9 bases between. Germline loops: CDR1 SGHAT, CDR2 FQDESV (reference sequence). DNA for the CDR3: TGTGCCAGCAGCTTCCGGGGGATTGAAGCTTTCTTT. Its translation: CASSFRGIEAFF.

This clonotype was picked up a small number of times. V gene TRBV20-1 combines with J gene TRBJ1-5; weak D call: TRBD1 (5 bases). Trimming shortened V by 6 bases and J by 9 bases, and 24 bases separated the two germline ends. CDR1 DFQATT and CDR2 SNEGSKA come from the germline V gene (reference sequence). The CDR3 length is 15 residues. CDR3 region: CSAKLLQATLWPQHF. CDR3 DNA sequence: TGCAGTGCCAAACTGTTACAGGCCACGCTCTGGCCCCAGCATTTT.

This clonotype has at least ten counts. V usage is TRBV4-1 and J usage is TRBJ1-2; possibly TRBD1 for D (5 bases). This CDR3 contains 14 residues. V dropped 0 bases and J dropped 8 bases, with 13 bases sitting between them. CDR1 is MGHRA, CDR2 YSYEKL, per germline. The DNA of the CDR3 is TGCGCCAGCAGCCAAGATTGGGTCGGGGGAGGCTACACCTTC. Its protein product is CASSQDWVGGGYTF.

About this clonotype: An end of the junction does not agree with germline; a read error may underlie this. V is TRBV9 and J is TRBJ2-3; D is unclear. Looked up from germline, CDR1 is SGDLS and CDR2 is YYNGEE. The length of the CDR3 is 16 residues. The CDR3 loop is CASSVAKAAPTDAQYF. In nucleotides, the CDR3 is TGTGCCAGCAGCGTAGCTAAAGCAGCACCCACAGATGCGCAGTATTTT.

This clonotype was observed a handful of times. The V call is TRBV6-5, the J call TRBJ2-6; possibly TRBD1 for D (7 bases). Per the germline V gene, CDR1 is MNHEY and CDR2 is SVGAGI. Trimming stripped 6 bases from V and 0 bases from J, with 12 bases between. The CDR3 consists of 16 residues. This CDR3 is CASREGANSGANVLTF. CDR3 nucleotide sequence: TGTGCCAGCAGGGAGGGGGCCAACTCTGGGGCCAACGTCCTGACTTTC.

Only a few counts were recorded for this clonotype. The J gene is TRBJ1-2, the V gene TRBV12-3 or TRBV12-4; 7 bases line up with TRBD1. The CDR3 spans 15 residues. After removal of 5 bases from V and 5 bases from J, the junction contained 11 bases not matched to a gene. CDR3 sequence reads: CASSRPGQPRYGYTF. The CDR3 nucleotides are TGTGCCAGCAGTCGACCGGGACAGCCCCGGTATGGCTACACCTTC.

The J gene is TRBJ2-1, the V gene TRBV7-9; 13 bases are a match to TRBD2. V gave up 2 bases and J gave up 6 bases; unmatched junction bases: 4. CDR3 length equals 16 residues. CDR1 and CDR2 (germline): SEHNR, FQNEAQ (reference sequence). CDR3 protein: CASSLPGLAGVNEQFF. CDR3 DNA: TGTGCCAGCAGCTTACCTGGACTAGCGGGAGTCAATGAGCAGTTCTTC.

This clonotype was seen only a few times. J is TRBJ2-3 and V is TRBV7-9, with 10 bases fitting TRBD1. The CDR3 has 15 amino acids. CDR1 and CDR2 (germline): SEHNR, FQNEAQ (reference sequence). Unmatched junction bases numbered 8, after V lost 5 bases and J lost 6 bases. In DNA, the CDR3 is TGTGCCAGCAGCCGAACCGGGACAGGGGTCGATACGCAGTATTTT. Its protein product is CASSRTGTGVDTQYF. Looking up the rest from reference TRBV7-9 and TRBJ2-3 gives the full variable domain: DTGVSQNPRHKITKRGQNVTFRCDPISEHNRLYWYRQTLGQGPEFLTYFQNEAQLEKSRLLSDRFSAERPKGSFSTLEIQRTEQGDSAMYLCASSRTGTGVDTQYFGPGTRLTVL.

The rearrangement links TRBV30 to TRBJ1-5; D is perhaps TRBD1 (5 bases). Trimming left V 4 bases short and J 6 bases short, with 16 bases between. This CDR3 spans 14 amino acids. Germline V gives CDR1 GTSNPN, CDR2 SVGIG (reference sequence). The CDR3 reads CAWNGGGMGQPQHF. The CDR3 DNA is TGTGCCTGGAACGGTGGGGGAATGGGTCAGCCCCAGCATTTT.